This TCR beta chain was documented in a study of regulatory T cells in long-lasting Graves disease. Sequencing libraries for TCR beta were prepared with iRepertoire HTBI primers and Arm-PCR of CDR3 regions. In the original processing: The samples included under 75 TRBV and about 13 TRBJ segments. TCRdb re-called the multiplex PCR reads with MiXCR, one entry per CDR3 protein. TCRdb's processing, not the authors', yielded these V and J calls. The data hold roughly 500,000 distinct CDR3 sequences, with approximately 23% observed a single time. Documented time point: persistent/refractory GD, antithyroid drugs over 5 years with positive TRAb. RNA isolated from PBMCs was used to make the TCR library. The CDR3 has 13 amino acids. Germline CDR1 and CDR2: SNHLY and FYNNEI. A remark on this clonotype: One end of the junction varies from germline; a read error may be responsible.

The sequence was obtained from a female donor with Graves disease. The sequencing here drew on peripheral blood mononuclear cells (PBMCs), taken when the disease was refractory, from a patient treated with antithyroid drugs. The chain recombines TRBV2 with TRBJ1-4, with D unclear. The CDR3 is CTSKLTRNEKLFF. DNA of the CDR3: TGTACCAGCAAACTGACCCGTAATGAAAAACTGTTTTTT.